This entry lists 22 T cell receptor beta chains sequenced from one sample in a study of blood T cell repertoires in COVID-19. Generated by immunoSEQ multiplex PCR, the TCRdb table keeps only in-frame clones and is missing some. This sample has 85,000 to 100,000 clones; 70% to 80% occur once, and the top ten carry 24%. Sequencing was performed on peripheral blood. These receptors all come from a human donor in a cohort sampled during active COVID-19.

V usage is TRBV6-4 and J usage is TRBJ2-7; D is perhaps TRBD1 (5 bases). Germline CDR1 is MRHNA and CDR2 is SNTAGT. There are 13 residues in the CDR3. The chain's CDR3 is CDLGTTVNYEQYF. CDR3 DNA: TGTGACTTGGGAACGACAGTCAACTACGAGCAGTACTTC.

The CDR3 here is CASSSARGQPQHF. The CDR3 DNA reads TGTGCCAGCAGCTCGGCCCGGGGGCAGCCCCAGCATTTT. The chain joins TRBV11-2 to TRBJ1-5, with D possibly matching TRBD1 (5 bases). The ends were cut back, 4 bases at V and 7 bases at J, with 11 bases in the middle. The CDR3 is made up of 13 amino acids. CDR1 is SGHAT and CDR2 is FQNNGV in the germline V gene.

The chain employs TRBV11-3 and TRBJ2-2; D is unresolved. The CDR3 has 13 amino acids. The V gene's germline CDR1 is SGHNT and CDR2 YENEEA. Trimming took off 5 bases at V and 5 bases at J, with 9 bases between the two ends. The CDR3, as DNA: TGTGCCAGCAGCCTAACCAGGACCGGGGAGCTGTTTTTT. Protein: CASSLTRTGELFF.

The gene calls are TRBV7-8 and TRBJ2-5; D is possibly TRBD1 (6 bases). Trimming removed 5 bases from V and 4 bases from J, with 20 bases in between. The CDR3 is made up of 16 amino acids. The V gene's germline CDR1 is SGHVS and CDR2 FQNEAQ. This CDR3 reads CASSHYRVPGAETQYF. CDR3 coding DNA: TGTGCCAGCAGCCATTATAGAGTTCCAGGGGCAGAGACCCAGTACTTC.

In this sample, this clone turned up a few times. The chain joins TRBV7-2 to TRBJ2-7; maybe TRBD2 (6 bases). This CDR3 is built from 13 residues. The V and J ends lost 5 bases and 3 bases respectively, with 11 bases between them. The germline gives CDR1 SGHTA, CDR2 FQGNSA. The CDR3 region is CASSVDYIYEQYF. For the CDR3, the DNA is TGTGCCAGCAGCGTGGACTATATCTACGAGCAGTACTTC.

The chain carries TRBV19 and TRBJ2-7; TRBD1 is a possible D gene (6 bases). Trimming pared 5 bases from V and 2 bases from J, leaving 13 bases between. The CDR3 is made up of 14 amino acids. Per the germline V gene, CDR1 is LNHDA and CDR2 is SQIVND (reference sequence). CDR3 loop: CASSGRGFTYEQYF. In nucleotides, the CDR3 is TGTGCCAGTAGTGGCAGGGGCTTCACCTACGAGCAGTACTTC. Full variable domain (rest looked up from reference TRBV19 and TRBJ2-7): DGGITQSPKYLFRKEGQNVTLSCEQNLNHDAMYWYRQDPGQGLRLIYYSQIVNDFQKGDIAEGYSVSREKKESFPLTVTSAQKNPTAFYLCASSGRGFTYEQYFGPGTRLTVT.

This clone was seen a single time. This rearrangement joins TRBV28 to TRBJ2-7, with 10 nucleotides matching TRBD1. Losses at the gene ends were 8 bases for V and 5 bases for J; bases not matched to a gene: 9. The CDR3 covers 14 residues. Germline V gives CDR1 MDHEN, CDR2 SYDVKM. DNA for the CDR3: TGTGCCAGCGGCCTGGGACAGGGGTTCCACGAGCAGTACTTC. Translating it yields CASGLGQGFHEQYF.

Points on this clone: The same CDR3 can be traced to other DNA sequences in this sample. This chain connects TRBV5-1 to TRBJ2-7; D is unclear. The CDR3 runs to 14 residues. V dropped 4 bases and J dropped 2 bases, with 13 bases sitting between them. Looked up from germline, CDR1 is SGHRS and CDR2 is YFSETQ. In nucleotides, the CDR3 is TGCGCCAGCAGCCTAAGTCCCCCCGCCTACGAGCAGTACTTC. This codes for CASSLSPPAYEQYF.

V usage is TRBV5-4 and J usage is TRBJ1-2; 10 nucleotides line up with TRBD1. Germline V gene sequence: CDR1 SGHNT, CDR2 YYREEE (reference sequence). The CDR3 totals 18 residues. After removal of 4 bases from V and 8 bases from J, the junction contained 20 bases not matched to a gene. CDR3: CASSPPLRTGQGSEGYTF. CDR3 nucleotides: TGTGCCAGCAGCCCCCCTTTGAGAACGGGACAGGGGAGCGAGGGCTACACCTTC.

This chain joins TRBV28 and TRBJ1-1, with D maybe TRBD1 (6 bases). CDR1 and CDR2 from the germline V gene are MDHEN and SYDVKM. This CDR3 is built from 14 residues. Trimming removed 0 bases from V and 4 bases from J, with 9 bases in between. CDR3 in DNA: TGTGCCAGCAGTTTATGGGCAGGGGCCACTGAAGCTTTCTTT. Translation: CASSLWAGATEAFF.

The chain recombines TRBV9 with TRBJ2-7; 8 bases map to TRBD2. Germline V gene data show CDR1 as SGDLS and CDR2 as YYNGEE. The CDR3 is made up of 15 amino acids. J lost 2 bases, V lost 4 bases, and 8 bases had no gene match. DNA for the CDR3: TGTGCCAGCAGCTCCCGCACTAGCGGCCCCTACGAGCAGTACTTC. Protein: CASSSRTSGPYEQYF.

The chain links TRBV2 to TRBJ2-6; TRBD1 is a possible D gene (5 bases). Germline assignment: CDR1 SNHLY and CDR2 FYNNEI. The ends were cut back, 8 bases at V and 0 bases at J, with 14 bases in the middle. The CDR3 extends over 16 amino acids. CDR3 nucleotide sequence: TGTGCCAGCGACAGCCCAGGATCCTCTGGGGCCAACGTCCTGACTTTC. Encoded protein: CASDSPGSSGANVLTF.

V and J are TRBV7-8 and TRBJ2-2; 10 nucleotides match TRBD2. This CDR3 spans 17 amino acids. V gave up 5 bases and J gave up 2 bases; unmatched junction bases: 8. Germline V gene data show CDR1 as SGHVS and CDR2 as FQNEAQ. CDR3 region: CASSLPGLASNTGELFF. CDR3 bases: TGTGCCAGCAGCCTCCCGGGACTAGCGAGTAACACCGGGGAGCTGTTTTTT. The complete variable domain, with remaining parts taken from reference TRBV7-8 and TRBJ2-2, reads GAGVSQSPRYKVAKRGQDVALRCDPISGHVSLFWYQQALGQGPEFLTYFQNEAQLDKSGLPSDRFFAERPEGSVSTLKIQRTQQEDSAVYLCASSLPGLASNTGELFFGEGSRLTVL.

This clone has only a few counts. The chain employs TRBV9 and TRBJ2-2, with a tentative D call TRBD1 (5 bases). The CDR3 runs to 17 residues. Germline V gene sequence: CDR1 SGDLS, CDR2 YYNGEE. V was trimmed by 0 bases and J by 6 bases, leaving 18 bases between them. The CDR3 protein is CASSVDPRPVGAGELFF. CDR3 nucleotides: TGTGCCAGCAGCGTAGACCCGAGGCCCGTAGGGGCCGGGGAGCTGTTTTTT.

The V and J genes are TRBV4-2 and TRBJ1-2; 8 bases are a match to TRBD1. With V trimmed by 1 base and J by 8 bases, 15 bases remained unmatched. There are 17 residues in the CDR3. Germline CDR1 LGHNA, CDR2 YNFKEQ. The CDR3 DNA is TGTGCCAGCAGCCAAGGTACAGGGGGTATCAGTGGGAGAGGCTACACCTTC. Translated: CASSQGTGGISGRGYTF.

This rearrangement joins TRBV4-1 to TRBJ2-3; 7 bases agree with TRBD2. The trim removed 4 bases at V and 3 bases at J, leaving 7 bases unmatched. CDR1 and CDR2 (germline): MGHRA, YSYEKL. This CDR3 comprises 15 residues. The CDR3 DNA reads TGCGCCAGCAGCCGGCCGCTAGCGGAAACAGATACGCAGTATTTT. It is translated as CASSRPLAETDTQYF.

CDR3 protein: CASGEFGGAETYNEQFF. CDR3 DNA: TGTGCCAGCGGCGAGTTCGGCGGAGCCGAGACCTACAATGAGCAGTTCTTC. The rearrangement links TRBV7-9 to TRBJ2-1; D unresolved. This CDR3 contains 17 residues. V gave up 8 bases and J gave up 2 bases, with 22 bases separating them. Germline V CDR1 and CDR2: SEHNR, FQNEAQ (reference sequence).

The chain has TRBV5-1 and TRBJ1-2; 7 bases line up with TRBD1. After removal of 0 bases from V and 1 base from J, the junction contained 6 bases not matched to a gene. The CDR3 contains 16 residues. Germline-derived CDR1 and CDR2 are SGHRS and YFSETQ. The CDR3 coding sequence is TGCGCCAGCAGCTTGGACGGACAGGAGCATAACTATGGCTACACCTTC. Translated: CASSLDGQEHNYGYTF. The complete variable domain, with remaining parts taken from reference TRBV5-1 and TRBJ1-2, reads KAGVTQTPRYLIKTRGQQVTLSCSPISGHRSVSWYQQTPGQGLQFLFEYFSETQRNKGNFPGRFSGRQFSNSRSEMNVSTLELGDSALYLCASSLDGQEHNYGYTFGSGTRLTVV.

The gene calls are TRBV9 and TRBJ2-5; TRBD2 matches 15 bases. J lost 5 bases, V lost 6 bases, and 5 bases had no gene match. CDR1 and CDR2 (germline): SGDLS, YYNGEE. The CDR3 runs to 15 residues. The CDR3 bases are TGTGCCAGCACCCCCGGGACTAGCGGGAGGGAGACCCAGTACTTC. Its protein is CASTPGTSGRETQYF.

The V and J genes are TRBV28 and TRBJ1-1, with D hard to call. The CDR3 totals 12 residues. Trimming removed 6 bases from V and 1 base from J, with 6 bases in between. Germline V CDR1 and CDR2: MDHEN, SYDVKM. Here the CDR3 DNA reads TGTGCCAGCAGGGCCCCGAACACTGAAGCTTTCTTT. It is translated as CASRAPNTEAFF.

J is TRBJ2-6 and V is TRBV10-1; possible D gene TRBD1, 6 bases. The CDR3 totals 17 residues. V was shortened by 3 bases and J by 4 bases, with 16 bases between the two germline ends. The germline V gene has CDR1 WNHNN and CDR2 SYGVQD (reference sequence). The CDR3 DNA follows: TGCGCCAGCAGTGATTGGGGGCTGGAGTCCGGGGCCAACGTCCTGACTTTC. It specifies CASSDWGLESGANVLTF.

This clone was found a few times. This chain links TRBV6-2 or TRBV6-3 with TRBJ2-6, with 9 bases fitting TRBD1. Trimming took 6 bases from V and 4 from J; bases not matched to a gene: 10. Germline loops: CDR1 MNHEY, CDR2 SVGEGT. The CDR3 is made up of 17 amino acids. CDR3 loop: CASSAGTGRSGANVLTF. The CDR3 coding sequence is TGTGCCAGCAGCGCCGGGACAGGGCGTTCAGGGGCCAACGTCCTGACTTTC.